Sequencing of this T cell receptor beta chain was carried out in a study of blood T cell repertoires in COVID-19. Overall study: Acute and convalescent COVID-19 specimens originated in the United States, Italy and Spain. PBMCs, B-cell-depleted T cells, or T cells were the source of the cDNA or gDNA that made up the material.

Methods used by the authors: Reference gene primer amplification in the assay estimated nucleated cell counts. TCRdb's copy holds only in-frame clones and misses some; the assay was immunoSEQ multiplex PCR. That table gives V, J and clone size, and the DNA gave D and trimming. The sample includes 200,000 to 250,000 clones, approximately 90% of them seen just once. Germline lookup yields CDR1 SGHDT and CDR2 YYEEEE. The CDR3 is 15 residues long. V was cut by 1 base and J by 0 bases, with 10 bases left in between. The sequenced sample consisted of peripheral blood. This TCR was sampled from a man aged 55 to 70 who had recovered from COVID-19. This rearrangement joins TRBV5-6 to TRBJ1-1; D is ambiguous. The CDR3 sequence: CASSLKAFMNTEAFF. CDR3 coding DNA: TGTGCCAGCAGCTTGAAAGCCTTCATGAACACTGAAGCTTTCTTT.